Following are 2 T cell receptor beta chains from one sample sequenced in a study of T cell repertoires in cytomegalovirus infection. TCRdb itself ran the reads through MiXCR, one entry per CDR3 protein. In the table there are 700,000 to 950,000 distinct CDR3 sequences, about 31% of which are singletons. Their cognate antigens are unknown. Specimen: cultured CD8+ T cells from PBMCs, collected from culture after CMV antigen stimulation. Source of these receptors: a human donor in good health (CMV status not recorded). Some clones in this sample may be carry-over from other donors' samples.

This clonotype occurred many times. This rearrangement joins TRBV7-2 to TRBJ2-3; 9 nucleotides match TRBD2. CDR3 size: 13 residues. Germline assignment: CDR1 SGHTA and CDR2 FQGNSA. After removal of 4 bases from V and 7 bases from J, the junction contained 3 bases not matched to a gene. The CDR3 region has the DNA TGTGCCAGCAGCTCGGGACTAGCTTATACGCAGTATTTT. Translated, it gives CASSSGLAYTQYF.

The chain couples TRBV15 to TRBJ2-7, with 11 bases that match TRBD2. Losses at the gene ends were 0 bases for V and 3 bases for J; bases not matched to a gene: 4. Germline CDR1 LNHNV, CDR2 YYDKDF (reference sequence). The CDR3 spans 16 residues. The CDR3 nucleotides read TGTGCCACCAGCAGAGACCGGGGACTAGCGGACTACGAGCAGTACGTC. As protein: CATSRDRGLADYEQYV.